The 19 T cell receptor beta chains below come from one sample, sequenced in a study of T cell repertoires in cytomegalovirus infection. TCRdb ran MiXCR on the reads and lists one entry per CDR3 protein. The sample holds about 360,000 distinct CDR3 sequences; 15% to 20% are singletons and the top ten take about 10%. Sequencing input: PBMCs. The receptors come from a human donor in good health (CMV status not recorded). Some clones in this sample may be carry-over from other donors' samples.

V gene TRBV7-9 combines with J gene TRBJ1-5, with TRBD1 as a possible D gene (5 bases). The CDR3 contains 16 residues. Germline CDR1 is SEHNR and CDR2 is FQNEAQ (reference sequence). V was shortened by 8 bases and J by 4 bases, with 21 bases between the two germline ends. This CDR3 reads CASPLDSQGANQPQHF. The CDR3 DNA sequence: TGTGCCAGCCCCCTCGATTCGCAGGGCGCTAATCAGCCCCAGCATTTT.

This sequence joins TRBV6-5 and TRBJ1-1; TRBD1 matches at 8 bases. The trim removed 5 bases at V and 5 bases at J, leaving 10 bases unmatched. Per the germline V gene, CDR1 is MNHEY and CDR2 is SVGAGI. CDR3 length: 15 amino acids. The CDR3 sequence is CASSPADRGWTEAFF. Written as DNA, the CDR3 is TGTGCCAGCAGTCCCGCCGACAGGGGATGGACTGAAGCTTTCTTT.

This clonotype came up many times. V gene TRBV5-1 combines with J gene TRBJ2-5, with D tentatively TRBD1 (6 bases). This CDR3 spans 14 amino acids. V was clipped by 0 bases and J by 4 bases, with 10 bases between them. CDR1 is SGHRS and CDR2 is YFSETQ in the germline V gene. CDR3 coding DNA: TGCGCCAGCAGCTTGGGGGAAGGGGGAGAGACCCAGTACTTC. Encoded protein: CASSLGEGGETQYF.

This clonotype was counted a few times. This chain uses TRBV20-1 with TRBJ1-6; 10 bases align to TRBD1. This CDR3 has 14 amino acids. V lost 1 base, J lost 12 bases, and 6 bases stayed unmatched. The V gene's germline CDR1 is DFQATT and CDR2 SNEGSKA (reference sequence). This chain's CDR3 is CSARVGTGVLPLHF. The DNA for the CDR3 is TGCAGTGCTAGAGTAGGGACAGGGGTGTTACCCCTCCACTTT.

The sample holds a few counts of this clonotype. The V call is TRBV12-3 or TRBV12-4, the J call TRBJ2-3; D perhaps matches TRBD2 (6 bases). This CDR3 region has 14 residues. Trimming cost V 3 bases and J 7 bases, with 14 bases left between them. The CDR3 DNA reads as TGTGCCAGCAGTTTGGGCCCCGGGGGACATACGCAGTATTTT. Protein: CASSLGPGGHTQYF.

This clonotype showed up just a few times. The chain uses TRBV5-4 and TRBJ2-1; the match to TRBD1 covers 9 bases. The CDR3 loop spans 15 amino acids. V dropped 4 bases and J dropped 4; count of bases not matched to a gene: 6. Germline V gene data show CDR1 as SGHNT and CDR2 as YYREEE (reference sequence). CDR3 protein: CASSGGDRGYNEQFF. DNA for the CDR3: TGTGCCAGCAGCGGGGGTGACAGGGGGTACAATGAGCAGTTCTTC.

This clonotype showed up many times. The chain recombines TRBV7-9 with TRBJ2-3; D is perhaps TRBD2 (6 bases). With 11 bases removed from V and 6 bases from J, the gap between germline ends came to 12 bases. The germline V gene has CDR1 SEHNR and CDR2 FQNEAQ (reference sequence). The CDR3 is made up of 11 amino acids. CDR3 in amino acids: CASGGEDTQYF. CDR3 DNA: TGTGCCTCGGGCGGGGAGGATACGCAGTATTTT. The whole variable domain, remainder taken from reference TRBV7-9 and TRBJ2-3, is DTGVSQNPRHKITKRGQNVTFRCDPISEHNRLYWYRQTLGQGPEFLTYFQNEAQLEKSRLLSDRFSAERPKGSFSTLEIQRTEQGDSAMYLCASGGEDTQYFGPGTRLTVL.

This chain uses TRBV20-1 with TRBJ2-1; 8 bases line up with TRBD2. The germline V gene encodes CDR1 DFQATT and CDR2 SNEGSKA (reference sequence). This CDR3 has 15 residues. V dropped 1 base and J dropped 5; count of bases not matched to a gene: 7. The CDR3 reads CSARVAGILNNEQFF. The CDR3 DNA reads TGCAGTGCTAGAGTAGCGGGAATCTTAAACAATGAGCAGTTCTTC.

The gene calls are TRBV19 and TRBJ1-5; D gene ambiguous. CDR3 length equals 15 residues. Germline loops: CDR1 LNHDA, CDR2 SQIVND (reference sequence). Deletions cut 7 bases from V and 5 bases from J, with 18 bases between. The CDR3 here is CASTSSFPTDQPQHF. As DNA, the CDR3 is TGTGCCAGTACCTCAAGCTTCCCCACAGATCAGCCCCAGCATTTT.

Note on this clonotype: A read error may be the cause here, since a much bigger clone is one base away. The chain is built from TRBV12-5 and TRBJ1-1; no clear D gene. The CDR3 consists of 14 residues. Trimming pared 2 bases from V and 5 bases from J, leaving 12 bases between. CDR1 is LGHNT, CDR2 FRNRAP, per germline. CDR3: CASGLSGRETEAFF. The CDR3 coding sequence is TGTGCTAGTGGTTTGAGCGGGAGGGAGACTGAAGCTTTCTTT.

This chain connects TRBV28 to TRBJ2-5; D uncertain. CDR3 length: 14 amino acids. Trimming cost V 3 bases and J 2 bases, with 10 bases left between them. Germline CDR1 and CDR2: MDHEN and SYDVKM. The CDR3 loop reads CASSLPRSQETQYF. The CDR3 coding sequence is TGTGCCAGCAGTTTGCCTAGATCACAAGAGACCCAGTACTTC.

This clonotype was seen ten or more times. This chain joins TRBV7-2 and TRBJ1-1; D is possibly TRBD1 (5 bases). The germline V and J ends were trimmed by 3 bases and 1 base, with 12 bases remaining between them. The germline V gene has CDR1 SGHTA and CDR2 FQGNSA. CDR3 length equals 15 residues. Written as DNA, the CDR3 is TGTGCCAGCAGCTTGCAGGGCTTTGGGAACACTGAAGCTTTCTTT. This codes for CASSLQGFGNTEAFF.

The chain recombines TRBV18 with TRBJ2-3, with 10 bases that match TRBD2. Germline V CDR1 and CDR2: KGHSH, LQKENI. CDR3 length: 18 amino acids. Germline trimming cut 1 base from V and 6 bases from J; bases unmatched to any gene: 13. This CDR3 is CASSPRGLAASLWDTQYF. DNA of the CDR3: TGTGCCAGCTCACCACGAGGACTAGCGGCATCACTTTGGGATACGCAGTATTTT.

This clonotype has a count of ten or more. J is TRBJ2-3 and V is TRBV12-3 or TRBV12-4; TRBD1 matches at 12 bases. With V trimmed by 5 bases and J by 6 bases, 6 bases remained unmatched. The CDR3 is 15 amino acids. As DNA, the CDR3 is TGTGCCAGCAGTCGGGACAGGGGGCGGTGGGATACGCAGTATTTT. Amino acids: CASSRDRGRWDTQYF.

Remarks on this clonotype: With a much larger clone just one base away, this may be a read error. This chain connects TRBV7-6 to TRBJ1-1; the D is unclear. The CDR3 spans 14 residues. V was cut by 0 bases and J by 6 bases, with 11 bases left in between. Germline V gene data show CDR1 as SGHVS and CDR2 as FNYEAQ. The CDR3 loop is CASSLAGSGAEAFF. Written as DNA, the CDR3 is TGTGCCAGCAGCTTAGCAGGGAGTGGAGCTGAAGCTTTCTTT.

This clonotype has a count of ten or more. The chain is built from TRBV7-2 and TRBJ2-5; TRBD2 agrees at 10 bases. Germline trimming cut 3 bases from V and 4 bases from J; bases unmatched to any gene: 8. The CDR3 sequence is 16 residues long. Germline CDR1 is SGHTA and CDR2 is FQGNSA. The CDR3 sequence: CASSFGAGGPVETQYF. In DNA form, the CDR3 reads TGTGCCAGCAGCTTCGGAGCGGGGGGGCCGGTAGAGACCCAGTACTTC.

This clonotype was detected only a few times. V is TRBV7-6 and J is TRBJ2-7, with 9 bases lining up with TRBD2. CDR1 is SGHVS, CDR2 FNYEAQ, per germline. CDR3 length: 14 amino acids. V shed 5 bases, J shed 2 bases, and the junction held 4 bases outside the gene matches. Written as DNA, the CDR3 is TGTGCCAGCAGCGCCCTAGCGGGACCCTACGAGCAGTACTTC. It specifies CASSALAGPYEQYF.

This clonotype was detected many times. This chain connects TRBV4-1 to TRBJ2-1; no firm D call. This CDR3 region has 14 residues. With 0 bases removed from V and 9 bases from J, the gap between germline ends came to 12 bases. The germline gives CDR1 MGHRA, CDR2 YSYEKL. CDR3 residues: CASSQEAWTGEQFF. The CDR3 DNA sequence: TGCGCCAGCAGCCAAGAGGCCTGGACCGGTGAGCAGTTCTTC.

The chain combines TRBV12-3 or TRBV12-4 with TRBJ2-1, with TRBD1 identical over 7 bases. The CDR3 covers 15 residues. Germline trimming cut 5 bases from V and 6 bases from J; bases unmatched to any gene: 10. CDR3 amino acids: CASSPGTVLANEQFF. Here the CDR3 DNA reads TGTGCCAGCAGTCCCGGGACAGTCCTAGCCAATGAGCAGTTCTTC.